These 8 T cell receptor beta chains came from one sample sequenced in a study of T cell responses to AZD1222 COVID-19 vaccine. Data came from immunoSEQ multiplex PCR; TCRdb stores just in-frame clones and leaves some out. The repertoire holds fewer than 120,000 clones, with 80% to 90% as singletons. The sample in question was peripheral blood, obtained 28 days after the second AZD1222 dose. These receptors were taken from an adult who received the AZD1222 COVID-19 vaccine.

The chain combines TRBV10-2 with TRBJ1-5; D remains ambiguous. CDR3 length equals 13 residues. Germline V CDR1 and CDR2: WSHSY, SAAADI. Trimming removed 8 bases from V and 5 bases from J, with 13 bases in between. CDR3 region: CASALGEDQPQHF. The CDR3 coding sequence is TGCGCCAGCGCCCTCGGAGAAGATCAGCCCCAGCATTTT.

The chain recombines TRBV6-6 with TRBJ1-1; no clear D gene. The CDR3 sequence is 10 residues long. Trimming shortened V by 3 bases and J by 11 bases, and 7 bases separated the two germline ends. Germline CDR1 and CDR2: MNHNY and SVGAGI (reference sequence). The CDR3 region has the DNA TGTGCCAGCAGTTATGATCGGGCTTTCTTT. Protein: CASSYDRAFF.

The chain carries TRBV7-8 and TRBJ1-1; TRBD1 agrees at 9 bases. V was clipped by 0 bases and J by 5 bases; unmatched bases: 4. The CDR3 has 15 residues. Germline-derived CDR1 and CDR2 are SGHVS and FQNEAQ. The CDR3 DNA follows: TGTGCCAGCAGCTTAGCTGCCGGGACAGGGACTGAAGCTTTCTTT. Protein: CASSLAAGTGTEAFF.

V usage is TRBV27 and J usage is TRBJ1-2; D is unclear. This CDR3 contains 15 residues. The V and J ends lost 3 bases and 4 bases respectively, with 15 bases between them. The germline gives CDR1 MNHEY, CDR2 SMNVEV (reference sequence). CDR3 nucleotide sequence: TGTGCCAGCAGTTTTACGACCGGCACCAGCTATGGCTACACCTTC. This codes for CASSFTTGTSYGYTF.

CDR3 amino acids: CAWDNGQGGQPQHF. CDR3 in DNA: TGTGCCTGGGATAACGGACAGGGTGGCCAGCCCCAGCATTTT. The gene calls are TRBV30 and TRBJ1-5, with 8 bases matching TRBD1. The CDR3 is made up of 14 amino acids. Germline loops: CDR1 GTSNPN, CDR2 SVGIG (reference sequence). V lost 5 bases to trimming and J lost 7 bases; unmatched junction nucleotides: 10.

In its sample, this clone was seen once. This rearrangement joins TRBV25-1 to TRBJ1-6; unclear D gene. The germline V gene encodes CDR1 MGHDK and CDR2 SYGVNS. Trimming cost V 2 bases and J 4 bases, with 9 bases left between them. The CDR3 has 15 residues. The CDR3 sequence is CASSEITLYNSPLHF. CDR3 DNA sequence: TGTGCCAGCAGTGAAATAACCCTTTATAATTCACCCCTCCACTTT.

Turning to this clone: The likely explanation is a read error, given a far larger clone one base away. J is TRBJ1-2 and V is TRBV5-1; weak D call: TRBD1 (5 bases). The CDR3 runs 12 residues. V was shortened by 4 bases and J by 4 bases, with 8 bases between the two germline ends. Germline values: CDR1 SGHRS, CDR2 YFSETQ. The CDR3: CASSPDTYGYTF. The CDR3 DNA is TGCGCCAGCAGCCCGGACACCTATGGCTACACCTTC. Full variable domain (remainder filled in from reference TRBV5-1 and TRBJ1-2): KAGVTQTPRYLIKTRGQQVTLSCSPISGHRSVSWYQQTPGQGLQFLFEYFSETQRNKGNFPGRFSGRQFSNSRSEMNVSTLELGDSALYLCASSPDTYGYTFGSGTRLTVV.

The J gene is TRBJ2-2, the V gene TRBV3-1 (or the pseudogene TRBV3-2); weak D call: TRBD2 (5 bases). This CDR3 has 15 residues. V lost 0 bases to trimming and J lost 7 bases, with 12 bases between them. CDR1 is LGHDT and CDR2 is YNNKEL in the germline V gene (reference sequence). The CDR3 bases are TGTGCCAGCAGCCAAGATTTTGCGGGTGGCGGGGAGCTGTTTTTT. Protein sequence: CASSQDFAGGGELFF.